The subject of this entry is one T cell receptor (beta chain). What it recognizes is unknown. Measured with immunoSEQ multiplex PCR; TCRdb has only the in-frame clones, and not every one. The repertoire holds 150,000 to 180,000 clones, with 85% to 90% as singletons. This record comes from a study of cytomegalovirus exposure and HLA in healthy donors. General study findings and limits: The classifier, whose performance was assessed in both the original and validation cohorts, reportedly diagnosed cytomegalovirus status with high specificity and sensitivity. The study flagged roughly 160 TCR beta chains as cytomegalovirus-associated. A later analysis found first-cohort TCR clusters tended to co-occur in the 120 validation repertoires.

The trim removed 5 bases at V and 4 bases at J, leaving 8 bases unmatched. The germline CDR1 and CDR2 sequences are SNHLY and FYNNEI. This CDR3 contains 15 residues. The sequenced sample consisted of PBMCs. The clonotype was recovered from a human donor in good health. The chain couples TRBV2 to TRBJ1-5, with 7 bases aligning to TRBD1. Here the CDR3 DNA reads TGTGCCAGCAGTCTGATGGGGACAGAAAATCAGCCCCAGCATTTT. Protein sequence: CASSLMGTENQPQHF.